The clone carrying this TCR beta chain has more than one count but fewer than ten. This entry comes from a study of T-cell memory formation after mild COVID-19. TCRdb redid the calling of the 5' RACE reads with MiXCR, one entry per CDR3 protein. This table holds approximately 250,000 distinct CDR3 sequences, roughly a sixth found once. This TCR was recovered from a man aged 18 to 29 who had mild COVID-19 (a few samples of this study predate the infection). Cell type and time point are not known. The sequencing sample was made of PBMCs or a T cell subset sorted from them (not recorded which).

CDR3 DNA: TGCCTGACAACTAGCGGTTCCACAGATACGCAGTATTTT. This sequence encodes CLTTSGSTDTQYF. This rearrangement joins TRBV20-1 to TRBJ2-3; 8 nucleotides line up with TRBD2. CDR3 length: 13 amino acids. Germline V gene sequence: CDR1 DFQATT, CDR2 SNEGSKA (reference sequence).